This record concerns one TCR beta chain sequence. Its specificity is not known. The junction does not match germline at one end; this may be a read error. Co-extraction of RNA and DNA was performed on roughly 17-32 mg of unsorted bulk tissue. Primary liver carcinomas in the patients were surgically resected. The sample originates from a study of tumor-infiltrating lymphocytes in primary liver carcinoma. At the level of the study: Tumors were stage T1-T3 N0M0, 4.2 to 10 cm across. Whole-study findings and limits: Appearing in all five tumor regions was true of only about 7.5-25% of top clones. Paired tumor-adjacent and tumor-blood samples overlapped less than tumor region pairs did.

The authors made TCR beta cDNA from about 500 ng total RNA with a constant-region primer. For TCR beta, libraries were produced by three nested multiplex PCR rounds using slightly modified ARM-PCR. TCRdb reanalysed the multiplex PCR reads using MiXCR and keeps one entry per CDR3 protein. The table records about 30,000 distinct CDR3 sequences, approximately 71% of them present only once. This TCR was sampled from a woman aged 30 to 39 with primary liver carcinoma and hepatitis B virus infection. The specimen was liver tumor tissue from sampling region 3. As for subset: tumor region T3, left-lateral pole.

CDR3 sequence: CVSSVLAGGPRLNTGELFF. The CDR3 DNA reads as TGCGTCAGCAGCGTACTAGCGGGAGGGCCCCGTTTGAACACCGGGGAGCTGTTTTTC. The chain uses TRBV4-3 and TRBJ2-2, with 13 bases matching TRBD2. Germline values: CDR1 LGHNA, CDR2 YSLEER. The CDR3 is 19 amino acids.